This record covers a single T cell receptor (beta chain). This clone appeared a few times. Its recognized antigen is unknown. Within one base of it there is no much larger clone, and no base qualities were kept. These data belong to a study of Ad26.COV2.S vaccination and SARS-CoV-2 variants (dated by TCRdb to the early 2020s). Context from the whole study: Vaccine-arm donors were drawn from COV1001, a multicentre, randomized, double-blind, placebo-controlled phase I-IIa trial of Ad26.COV2.S in healthy adults. Ad26.COV2.S was given intramuscularly at 5x10^10 or 1x10^11 viral particles, as a single shot or as two shots 56 days apart. TCRbeta repertoire sequencing served as the tool for gauging how specific and how broad the SARS-CoV-2-reactive T cell receptors were following Ad26.COV2.S vaccination. A total of 32 samples were included in the TCR-sequenced set, comprising around 19 Ad26.COV2.S vaccine recipients, 5 placebo recipients and 8 SARS-CoV-2 convalescent individuals. Trial participants were randomized into five groups of five: low-dose or high-dose Ad26.COV2.S given once or twice, or placebo on both occasions. Investigators remained blinded to trial group allocation during experiments and outcome assessment.

Results the study describes overall, beyond this receptor: The study was not powered to compare responses between vaccine doses or regimens. Compared with placebo recipients, Ad26.COV2.S recipients showed higher spike-specific TCR breadth (P = 0.0014). Substantial breadth of spike-specific CD8+ and CD4+ T cell responses was reported after vaccination. It was noted by the authors that total T cell responses may have been underestimated by the TCR breadth and depth analyses. Vaccine and placebo recipients had similar non-spike TCR breadth, a finding consistent with the vaccine containing only spike.

The treatment or condition label, read with the paper, signifies: roughly 19 received Ad26.COV2.S at low or high dose, single or two shots; several received placebo; per-sample allocation not given. Repertoires of vaccine and placebo recipients were sequenced from samples taken on day 63 after the first injection. Cohort 1b enrolled about two dozen adults aged 18-55 years at a single site in Boston, USA, between 29 July and 7 August 2020. Ad26.COV2.S consisted of a replication-incompetent adenovirus type 26 vector by which a prefusion-stabilized SARS-CoV-2 spike protein from the original Wuhan strain was expressed. According to the germline V gene, CDR1 reads MGHRA and CDR2 reads YSYEKL. The CDR3, cysteine through phenylalanine, is 12 amino acids long. The read is trimmed to its CDR3 DNA, 36 bases read in frame from base 1. Between the V and J ends, shortened by 0 bases and 6 bases respectively, the junction contains 2 bases.

TCRbeta CDR3 regions were sequenced with the immunoSEQ Assay. After extraction, genomic DNA underwent amplification by bias-controlled multiplex PCR, followed by high-throughput sequencing. The authors' analysis ran thus. To quantify the absolute abundance of each unique TCRbeta CDR3 region, sequences were collapsed and filtered. T cell fraction was estimated by normalizing TCRbeta template counts to usable DNA, which was measured by amplifying reference genes present in all nucleated cells. Repertoire TCRs were annotated as SARS-CoV-2-specific by exact matching of V gene, CDR3 amino acid sequence and J gene to a known reactive TCR set. MIRA supplied the reference SARS-CoV-2 TCR set, which was filtered for enrichment in COVID-19-positive ImmuneCODE repertoires so that public or cross-reactive TCRs were removed. Based on the MIRA antigens, annotated TCRs were further analysed at the level of specific ORF or position within ORF. Depth was the summed frequency of annotated unique rearrangements, while breadth was defined as annotated unique rearrangements over total unique productive rearrangements. Two-sided Wilcoxon rank-sum tests were used to compare TCR breadth between groups. TCRdb's version of the immuneACCESS table is confined to in-frame rearrangements and falls short of the full clone set. An unresolved V gene accounts for under half of the shortfall where checked; the remainder is of unknown origin. The V and J calls and clone size are taken from that table; D and trimming were inferred from the DNA. The sample table lists some 400,000 clones, approximately 90% of them with a count of one. The top ten clones comprise approximately 1.9% of the sample.

The rearranged chain carries TRBV4-1 and TRBJ2-2; confidence is insufficient to name the D gene. The input for sequencing was peripheral blood, taken in a trial of Ad26.COV2.S vaccine versus placebo. This sequence was found in a person aged 18 to 65 who received the Ad26.COV2.S COVID-19 vaccine or a placebo. The CDR3 protein: CASSQDAGELFF. The nucleotide sequence is given as TGCGCCAGCAGCCAAGATGCCGGGGAGCTGTTTTTT.